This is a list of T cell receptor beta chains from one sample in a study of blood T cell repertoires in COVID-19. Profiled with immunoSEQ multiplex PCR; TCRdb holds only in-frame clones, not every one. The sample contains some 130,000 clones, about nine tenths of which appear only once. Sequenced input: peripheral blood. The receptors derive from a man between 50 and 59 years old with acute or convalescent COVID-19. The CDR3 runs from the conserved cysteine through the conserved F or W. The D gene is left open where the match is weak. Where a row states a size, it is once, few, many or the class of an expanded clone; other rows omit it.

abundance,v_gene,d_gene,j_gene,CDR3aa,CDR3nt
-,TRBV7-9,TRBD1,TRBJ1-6,CASSLEQGWSPLHF,TGTGCCAGCAGCTTAGAACAGGGGTGGTCACCCCTCCACTTT
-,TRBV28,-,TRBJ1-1,CASSDTLRTEAFF,TGTGCCAGCAGTGACACCCTGCGAACTGAAGCTTTCTTT
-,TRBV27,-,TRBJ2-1,CASSLLGPEYNEQFF,TGTGCCAGCAGTTTGTTGGGGCCAGAATACAATGAGCAGTTCTTC
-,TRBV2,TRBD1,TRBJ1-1,CASSEAGLSQGGRRTEAFF,TGTGCCAGCAGTGAAGCGGGTTTATCACAGGGGGGTCGGCGAACTGAAGCTTTCTTT
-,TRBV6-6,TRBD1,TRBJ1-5,CASTLDGQGRGQPQHF,TGTGCCAGCACTTTGGATGGACAGGGGAGGGGTCAGCCCCAGCATTTT
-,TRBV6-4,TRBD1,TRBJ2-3,CASSEGQDTDTQYF,TGTGCCAGCAGTGAGGGACAGGACACAGATACGCAGTATTTT
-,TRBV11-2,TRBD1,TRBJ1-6,CASSLRQGIVLHF,TGTGCCAGCAGCTTACGACAGGGAATTGTCCTCCACTTT
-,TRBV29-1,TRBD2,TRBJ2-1,CSVSPGLASYNEQFF,TGCAGCGTGTCACCGGGACTAGCTTCTTACAATGAGCAGTTCTTC
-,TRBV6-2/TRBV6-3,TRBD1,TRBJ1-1,CASSNRQGKAEAFF,TGTGCCAGCAGTAACCGACAGGGCAAGGCTGAAGCTTTCTTT
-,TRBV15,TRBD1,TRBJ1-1,CATSRALQGKAFF,TGTGCCACCAGCAGAGCTTTACAGGGGAAAGCTTTCTTT
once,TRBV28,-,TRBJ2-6,CASGTGGSGANVLTF,TGTGCCAGCGGTACAGGTGGCTCTGGGGCCAACGTCCTGACTTTC
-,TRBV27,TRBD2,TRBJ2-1,CASSPGGEQFF,TGTGCCAGCAGCCCCGGGGGGGAGCAGTTCTTC
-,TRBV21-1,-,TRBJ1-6,CASSKFPPGVSSSPLHF,TGTGCCAGCAGCAAATTTCCCCCCGGGGTATCTAGTTCACCCCTCCACTTT
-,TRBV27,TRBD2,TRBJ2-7,CASSSLAGAYEQYF,TGTGCCAGCAGCTCACTAGCGGGAGCGTACGAGCAGTACTTC
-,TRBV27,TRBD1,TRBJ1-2,CASSPRTGPYGYTF,TGTGCCAGCAGTCCAAGGACAGGACCCTATGGCTACACCTTC
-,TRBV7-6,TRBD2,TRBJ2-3,CASSLFSGRADTQYF,TGTGCCAGCAGCTTGTTTAGCGGGAGGGCAGATACGCAGTATTTT
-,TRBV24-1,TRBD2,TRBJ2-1,CATSDPRSGGANEQFF,TGTGCCACCAGTGATCCCCGCAGCGGGGGGGCTAATGAGCAGTTCTTC
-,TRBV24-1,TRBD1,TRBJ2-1,CATSDLRGYEQFF,TGTGCCACCAGTGACCTCAGGGGGTACGAGCAGTTCTTC
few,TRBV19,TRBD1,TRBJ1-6,CASRTGGGNSPLHF,TGTGCCAGTAGGACAGGGGGAGGTAATTCACCCCTCCACTTT
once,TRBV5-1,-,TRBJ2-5,CASSGGGTSGETQYF,TGCGCCAGCAGCGGAGGAGGGACCTCGGGGGAGACCCAGTACTTC
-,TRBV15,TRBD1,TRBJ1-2,CATSVGQHYGYTF,TGTGCCACCAGCGTGGGACAGCACTATGGCTACACCTTC
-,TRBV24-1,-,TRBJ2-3,CATSDLIVTRQYF,TGTGCCACCAGTGATTTGATTGTGACTCGGCAGTATTTT
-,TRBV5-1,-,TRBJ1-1,CTSSSSGDTEAFF,TGCACCAGCAGTTCCTCGGGGGACACTGAAGCTTTCTTT
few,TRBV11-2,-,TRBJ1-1,CASSLHRDTEAFF,TGTGCCAGCAGCTTACACAGGGACACTGAAGCTTTCTTT
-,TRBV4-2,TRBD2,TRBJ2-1,CASSPRSGRAQNEQFF,TGTGCCAGCAGCCCGAGGTCGGGGAGGGCTCAGAATGAGCAGTTCTTC
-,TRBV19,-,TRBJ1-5,CASRGGRSFLLQPQHF,TGTGCCAGTAGGGGGGGACGGTCCTTTCTCCTTCAGCCCCAGCATTTT
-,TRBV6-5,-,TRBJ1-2,CASTGAPDGYTF,TGTGCCAGCACCGGAGCCCCAGATGGCTACACCTTC
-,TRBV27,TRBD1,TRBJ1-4,CASRLTGAGATNEKLFF,TGTGCCAGCAGGCTGACAGGGGCGGGCGCAACTAATGAAAAACTGTTTTTT
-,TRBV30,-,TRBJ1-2,CAWRRTGSLYGYTF,TGTGCCTGGAGGAGGACGGGGAGCCTCTATGGCTACACCTTC